Each of the 2 T cell receptor beta chains below was sequenced from the same sample in a study of vaccination and CD4 T cells after COVID-19. For these receptors, no antigen is known. Sample treatment: roughly 11-day PBMC culture with coronavirus spike peptide pools or control peptides (ViraFEST assay). Cultured CD4+ T cell DNA was sequenced using the Oncomine TCR Beta short-read assay. MiXCR, run by TCRdb on the PCR reads, gives a single entry per CDR3 protein. This sample carries roughly 12,000 distinct CDR3 sequences, around 60% of them seen once, and the ten largest clones take 14% to 15%. Sequencing used CD4+ T cells from blood, cultured in vitro. The receptors originated from a human donor who had recovered from COVID-19.

V gene TRBV20-1 combines with J gene TRBJ1-2; maybe TRBD1 (5 bases). In germline, CDR1 is DFQATT, CDR2 SNEGSKA (reference sequence). Trimming left V 3 bases short and J 5 bases short, with 10 bases between. This CDR3 has 12 amino acids. The CDR3 spells CSASVSGYGYTF. CDR3 DNA: TGCAGTGCTAGCGTTTCAGGGTATGGCTACACCTTC.

This clonotype was seen more than once but under ten times. V gene TRBV7-2 combines with J gene TRBJ2-3; possible D gene TRBD2, 6 bases. V was shortened by 5 bases and J by 2 bases, with 11 bases between the two germline ends. From germline, CDR1 is SGHTA and CDR2 FQGNSA. CDR3 length: 14 amino acids. The CDR3 sequence: CASSPGGATDTQYF. CDR3 nucleotides: TGTGCCAGCAGCCCCGGGGGAGCCACAGATACGCAGTATTTT.